This T cell receptor (beta chain) was recovered during a study of blood T cell repertoires in COVID-19. About the research overall: Whether acute or convalescent, the COVID-19 samples came from the United States, Italy and Spain. Sample material is recorded as cDNA or gDNA derived from T cells, B-cell-depleted T cells, or PBMCs.

The authors' processing: The authors estimated nucleated cell counts from reference gene primer amplification. TCRdb's copy holds only in-frame clones and misses some; the assay was immunoSEQ multiplex PCR. Clone size and the V and J calls come from that table; the DNA yielded D and trimming. Altogether some 200,000 clones are present, roughly nine tenths being singletons, with the ten largest covering about 0.81%. The sample was peripheral blood. This TCR came from a woman aged 70-85 years with acute or convalescent COVID-19.

The DNA of the CDR3 is TGCGCCAGCAGCCGAGAGCACAGGGCCCACACCATATATTTT. It yields the protein CASSREHRAHTIYF. This sequence joins TRBV4-3 and TRBJ1-3, with a tentative D call TRBD1 (6 bases). Germline V gene sequence: CDR1 LGHNA, CDR2 YSLEER. This CDR3 comprises 14 residues. Between the trimmed V and J ends, which lost 4 bases and 8 bases, there was a span of 15 bases.